These 23 T cell receptor beta chains were all obtained from the same sample, sequenced in a study of T cell repertoires in cytomegalovirus infection. What these receptors recognize is not known. TCRdb ran MiXCR on the reads and lists one entry per CDR3 protein. This table holds about 160,000 distinct CDR3 sequences, less than 25% found once. The sample consisted of CD8+ T cells from cultured PBMCs, taken from culture after CMV antigen stimulation. The receptors derive from a human donor in good health (CMV status not recorded). Some clones in this sample may be carry-over from other donors' samples.

The chain links TRBV12-3 or TRBV12-4 to TRBJ1-1; the D gene is possibly TRBD1 (5 bases). V gave up 7 bases and J gave up 11 bases, with 26 bases separating them. The CDR3 runs to 15 residues. The CDR3 reads CASTLPSGGRGGAFF. CDR3 sequence (DNA): TGTGCCAGCACCCTACCGTCGGGCGGCCGGGGGGGGGCTTTCTTT.

V is TRBV6-5 and J is TRBJ1-2, with 8 bases that match TRBD1. With 7 bases clipped from V and 4 bases from J, the junction kept 20 bases outside the gene matches. The CDR3 spans 18 residues. CDR1 and CDR2 from the germline V gene are MNHEY and SVGAGI. Here the CDR3 DNA reads TGTGCCAGCACCGGGGACCTCAGGGGGCAGAGGGTTTTCTATGGCTACACCTTC. This encodes CASTGDLRGQRVFYGYTF.

The chain recombines TRBV11-2 with TRBJ2-7; TRBD1 matches 12 bases. V was pared by 4 bases and J by 4 bases, with 5 bases of the junction left unmatched. This CDR3 is built from 15 residues. Looked up from germline, CDR1 is SGHAT and CDR2 is FQNNGV. The CDR3, as DNA: TGTGCCAGCAGCTCCCGGGACAGGGGGCCTTACGAGCAGTACTTC. This translates into CASSSRDRGPYEQYF.

The genes are TRBV7-9 and TRBJ2-6; 10 nucleotides match TRBD1. This CDR3 is built from 18 residues. V was pared by 0 bases and J by 4 bases, with 6 bases of the junction left unmatched. CDR1 is SEHNR, CDR2 FQNEAQ, per germline (reference sequence). In DNA form, the CDR3 reads TGTGCCAGCAGCTTAGCGGGAGGGACAGGGGCCGGGGCCAACGTCCTGACTTTC. Its protein product is CASSLAGGTGAGANVLTF.

The V call is TRBV7-2, the J call TRBJ2-3; 9 bases align to TRBD2. V shed 11 bases, J shed 2 bases, and the junction held 5 bases outside the gene matches. This CDR3 is 13 amino acids long. Per germline, CDR1 SGHTA and CDR2 FQGNSA. The CDR3 loop reads CAGSGGVTDTQYF. CDR3 DNA sequence: TGTGCCGGTAGCGGGGGAGTCACAGATACGCAGTATTTT.

The CDR3 protein is CASSLGGTGRFNQPQHF. The DNA for the CDR3 is TGTGCCAGCAGCTTAGGCGGGACAGGCAGATTCAATCAGCCCCAGCATTTT. This rearrangement joins TRBV7-2 to TRBJ1-5, with TRBD1 identical over 8 bases. There are 17 residues in the CDR3. V was pared by 1 base and J by 3 bases, with 8 bases of the junction left unmatched. Germline assignment: CDR1 SGHTA and CDR2 FQGNSA.

Only a few counts were recorded for this clonotype. The gene calls are TRBV7-9 and TRBJ2-5; D is possibly TRBD2 (6 bases). This CDR3 has 17 amino acids. Germline lookup yields CDR1 SEHNR and CDR2 FQNEAQ (reference sequence). The V end lost 3 bases, the J end lost 4 bases, and 21 bases lay between the germline ends. The CDR3 coding sequence is TGTGCCAGCAGCTTTGGGGAAACCGGGGGACCCGGAGAGACCCAGTACTTC. It codes for CASSFGETGGPGETQYF.

The rearrangement uses TRBV7-8 and TRBJ1-3; 9 bases line up with TRBD1. The length of the CDR3 is 17 residues. The trim removed 1 base at V and 1 base at J, leaving 5 bases unmatched. Germline CDR1 SGHVS, CDR2 FQNEAQ. CDR3 amino acids: CASSLVGQGGSGNTIYF. Here the CDR3 DNA reads TGTGCCAGCAGCTTAGTGGGACAGGGTGGATCTGGAAACACCATATATTTT.

The gene calls are TRBV12-3 or TRBV12-4 and TRBJ1-2; a possible D gene is TRBD1 (5 bases). The ends were cut back, 7 bases at V and 4 bases at J, with 13 bases in the middle. The CDR3 has 13 amino acids. For the CDR3, the DNA is TGTGCCAGCACCATGGGACGCCTCTATGGCTACACCTTC. Amino acid sequence: CASTMGRLYGYTF.

This clonotype was seen only a few times. The chain is built from TRBV14 and TRBJ2-1, with D tentatively TRBD1 (5 bases). In germline, CDR1 is SGHDN, CDR2 FVKESK. V lost 4 bases, J lost 0 bases, and 19 bases lay in between. The CDR3 has 18 residues. The CDR3 here is CASSPYPRDIFSYNEQFF. The DNA for the CDR3 is TGTGCCAGCAGCCCATACCCCAGGGATATCTTCTCCTACAATGAGCAGTTCTTC.

This clonotype was detected only a few times. CDR3 sequence reads: CASSEKAGLVTEAFF. CDR3 nucleotides: TGTGCCAGCAGTGAAAAGGCAGGGTTGGTCACTGAAGCTTTCTTT. The chain uses TRBV25-1 and TRBJ1-1, with D tentatively TRBD1 (5 bases). Trimming pared 2 bases from V and 4 bases from J, leaving 14 bases between. This CDR3 has 15 amino acids. Germline V gives CDR1 MGHDK, CDR2 SYGVNS.

The gene calls are TRBV7-6 and TRBJ2-7; 7 positions match TRBD1. The CDR3 is made up of 15 amino acids. Germline CDR1 reads SGHVS; CDR2 reads FNYEAQ. Trimming cost V 5 bases and J 0 bases; bases outside gene matches: 7. CDR3: CASSARDSPSYEQYF. For the CDR3, the DNA is TGTGCCAGCAGCGCACGGGACAGCCCCTCCTACGAGCAGTACTTC.

This chain joins TRBV27 and TRBJ2-6; D call uncertain. Trimming took off 2 bases at V and 4 bases at J, with 12 bases between the two ends. Germline lookup yields CDR1 MNHEY and CDR2 SMNVEV (reference sequence). This CDR3 contains 16 residues. The CDR3 DNA is TGTGCCAGCAGTTTAAGAGATGGGGTCGGGGCCAACGTCCTGACTTTC. It translates to CASSLRDGVGANVLTF.

This clonotype was recorded only once. The chain uses TRBV7-2 and TRBJ1-2, with D possibly being TRBD1 (6 bases). V was pared by 4 bases and J by 2 bases, with 20 bases between. The CDR3 contains 17 residues. Germline lookup yields CDR1 SGHTA and CDR2 FQGNSA. The CDR3 sequence is CASSSRAGVRENYGYTF. The CDR3 region has the DNA TGTGCCAGCAGCTCAAGGGCAGGGGTGAGGGAGAACTATGGCTACACCTTC.

The sample holds a few counts of this clonotype. The rearrangement links TRBV12-3 or TRBV12-4 to TRBJ1-6, with a weak D call TRBD1 (5 bases). V was shortened by 6 bases and J by 6 bases, with 9 bases between the two germline ends. The CDR3 totals 13 residues. The CDR3: CASRGTGNSPLHF. DNA for the CDR3: TGTGCCAGCAGAGGGACGGGTAATTCACCCCTCCACTTT.

This clonotype was found a few times. The chain is built from TRBV6-2 or TRBV6-3 and TRBJ1-5; D gene uncertain. The CDR3 loop spans 11 amino acids. Trimming took 6 bases from V and 11 from J, leaving 11 bases between them. CDR1 MNHEY and CDR2 SVGEGT come from the germline V gene. This chain's CDR3 is CASRSSRTQHF. The DNA of the CDR3 is TGTGCCAGCAGGTCCAGCAGGACCCAGCATTTT.

V is TRBV7-9 and J is TRBJ1-3; D not resolved. Germline CDR1 reads SEHNR; CDR2 reads FQNEAQ (reference sequence). V was trimmed by 8 bases and J by 6 bases, leaving 5 bases between them. The CDR3 consists of 10 residues. The CDR3 nucleotides are TGTGCCAGCGGCACAAACACCATATATTTT. Translation gives CASGTNTIYF.

The chain links TRBV5-1 to TRBJ2-2; D gene unclear. Germline V CDR1 and CDR2: SGHRS, YFSETQ. Between the trimmed V and J ends, which lost 0 bases and 2 bases, there was a span of 8 bases. The CDR3 length is 15 residues. This CDR3 is CASSLGTVNTGELFF. The CDR3 DNA reads as TGCGCCAGCAGCTTGGGAACAGTCAACACCGGGGAGCTGTTTTTT.

J is TRBJ1-1 and V is TRBV18; 7 positions match TRBD1. Losses at the gene ends were 5 bases for V and 4 bases for J; bases not matched to a gene: 7. In germline, CDR1 is KGHSH, CDR2 LQKENI. The CDR3 spans 14 residues. DNA of the CDR3: TGTGCCAGCTCAAATTCCAGGGGGAGCACTGAAGCTTTCTTT. As protein: CASSNSRGSTEAFF.

This clonotype appeared a few times. The chain uses TRBV7-9 and TRBJ2-2, with TRBD1 matching over 10 bases. Germline assignment: CDR1 SEHNR and CDR2 FQNEAQ (reference sequence). The CDR3 loop spans 15 amino acids. V gave up 7 bases and J gave up 4 bases; unmatched junction bases: 6. The CDR3: CASILTGGFTGELFF. The CDR3 nucleotides are TGTGCCAGCATCCTGACAGGGGGCTTCACCGGGGAGCTGTTTTTT.

This chain uses TRBV2 with TRBJ1-1, with TRBD1 as a possible D gene (5 bases). Trimming pared 9 bases from V and 3 bases from J, leaving 20 bases between. The CDR3 covers 15 residues. CDR1 and CDR2 from the germline V gene are SNHLY and FYNNEI. The CDR3 DNA follows: TGTGCCAGTTTATCCGGGACGGCAGACCACACTGAAGCTTTCTTT. This sequence encodes CASLSGTADHTEAFF.

In this sample, this clonotype turned up once. The chain uses TRBV10-3 and TRBJ2-5; D tentatively reads TRBD1 or TRBD2 (5 bases each). CDR1 is ENHRY, CDR2 SYGVKD, per germline. This CDR3 is 17 amino acids long. V was clipped by 3 bases and J by 4 bases, with 21 bases between them. For the CDR3, the DNA is TGTGCCATCAGTGACCGGGGCTCCAGGTCGGTCGGAGAGACCCAGTACTTC. This encodes CAISDRGSRSVGETQYF.

The rearrangement links TRBV7-6 to TRBJ2-1; 7 bases are a match to TRBD2. CDR3 size: 16 residues. Germline loops: CDR1 SGHVS, CDR2 FNYEAQ. V trimming: 2 bases; J trimming: 0 bases; junction bases outside the gene matches: 4. CDR3 loop: CASSLKGGGSYNEQFF. Here the CDR3 DNA reads TGTGCCAGCAGCTTAAAGGGCGGGGGCTCCTACAATGAGCAGTTCTTC.